This T cell receptor beta chain emerged from a study of T cell repertoires in cytomegalovirus infection. Study-wide context: Both a matching HLA type and CMV infection were indicated by public TCR beta signatures.

Comment on this clonotype: Its target is not known.

Germline values: CDR1 SGHVS, CDR2 FNYEAQ. This CDR3 comprises 18 residues. With V trimmed by 1 base and J by 5 bases, 11 bases remained unmatched. TCRdb reprocessed the reads with MiXCR, giving one entry per CDR3 protein. Here the sample spans approximately 7,200 distinct CDR3 sequences, 55% being singletons. General study results and limits: CMV-specific HLA-C-restricted TCR beta clonotypes dominated the ex vivo response.

This TCR came from a human donor in good health (CMV status not recorded). Some clones in this sample may be carry-over from other donors' samples. The gene calls are TRBV7-6 and TRBJ2-2, with TRBD2 matching over 9 bases. Sequencing input: PBMCs, sequenced either directly or after in vitro stimulation (not recorded which). The CDR3 nucleotides are TGTGCCAGCAGCTTAGGGATCGGCGGGAGGGCCGGAACCGGGGAGCTGTTTTTT. Its protein product is CASSLGIGGRAGTGELFF.